Below are 21 T cell receptor beta chains sequenced from a single sample in a study of post-analysis software for immune sequencing data. Researchers reported that TCR beta cDNA libraries carried unique molecular identifiers. TCRdb processed the PCR reads anew with MiXCR; each CDR3 protein has one entry. Of 750,000 to 950,000 distinct CDR3 sequences in the sample, roughly 50% were seen once. What these receptors recognize is not known. Findings of the study overall: Relative to controls, patients had a handful of TRBV segments at higher frequency, with TRBV5-6, TRBV5-1 and TRBV20-1 among these.

Sequencing was carried out using blood. These receptor sequences come from a girl between 10 and 17 years old with multiple sclerosis.

This clonotype showed up just a few times. The J gene is TRBJ2-7, the V gene TRBV29-1; 10 nucleotides match TRBD1. Germline V CDR1 and CDR2: SQVTM, ANQGSEA. This CDR3 region has 13 residues. Germline trimming cut 6 bases from V and 6 bases from J; bases unmatched to any gene: 8. The CDR3 DNA is TGCAGCGTCGACCGGGACAGGGGCGGCGAGCAGTACTTC. This translates into CSVDRDRGGEQYF.

The V call is TRBV7-3, the J call TRBJ1-1; D is undetermined. Germline CDR1 reads SGHTA; CDR2 reads FQGTGA. Between the trimmed V and J ends, which lost 4 bases and 5 bases, there was a span of 14 bases. This CDR3 has 14 amino acids. CDR3 in amino acids: CASSSSGERTEAFF. CDR3 bases: TGTGCCAGCAGCTCCTCCGGGGAAAGGACTGAAGCTTTCTTT.

The chain carries TRBV30 and TRBJ1-5; D not certain. Per the germline V gene, CDR1 is GTSNPN and CDR2 is SVGIG (reference sequence). With 2 bases removed from V and 3 bases from J, the gap between germline ends came to 14 bases. The CDR3 has 15 amino acids. CDR3 sequence reads: CAWSSLGRDNQPQHF. The CDR3 DNA reads as TGTGCCTGGAGTTCCTTGGGTAGGGACAATCAGCCCCAGCATTTT.

The rearrangement uses TRBV29-1 and TRBJ2-4, with 13 bases identical to TRBD2. Germline V gene lookup returns CDR1 SQVTM and CDR2 ANQGSEA. The CDR3 length is 14 residues. The trim removed 3 bases at V and 13 bases at J, leaving 9 bases unmatched. The CDR3: CSVDGTSGMGEQYF. For the CDR3, the DNA is TGCAGCGTTGATGGGACTAGCGGGATGGGAGAGCAGTACTTC.

This clonotype has just a few counts. The V call is TRBV4-1, the J call TRBJ2-2; no clear D. Germline V gives CDR1 MGHRA, CDR2 YSYEKL. The CDR3 has 13 residues. Trimming pared 1 base from V and 6 bases from J, leaving 6 bases between. The CDR3 loop is CASSQGRPGELFF. CDR3 sequence (DNA): TGCGCCAGCAGCCAAGGACGGCCCGGGGAGCTGTTTTTT.

The chain combines TRBV6-1 with TRBJ2-1; possible D gene TRBD1, 5 bases. CDR3 length: 12 residues. Trimming stripped 4 bases from V and 8 bases from J, with 9 bases between. Germline V gene lookup returns CDR1 MNHNS and CDR2 SASEGT. Here the CDR3 reads CASSGRGDEQFF. As DNA, the CDR3 is TGTGCCAGCAGTGGAAGGGGCGATGAGCAGTTCTTC.

A few counts support this clonotype. The genes are TRBV12-3 or TRBV12-4 and TRBJ2-5; D tentatively reads TRBD1 or TRBD2 (6 bases each). This CDR3 is 15 amino acids long. V was shortened by 2 bases and J by 4 bases, with 14 bases between the two germline ends. The CDR3 sequence: CASSLRGAAGETQYF. CDR3 nucleotide sequence: TGTGCCAGCAGTTTAAGGGGGGCGGCAGGAGAGACCCAGTACTTC.

This sequence joins TRBV5-1 and TRBJ2-7, with 7 nucleotides matching TRBD1. V shed 4 bases and J 3 bases; nucleotides not matched to a gene: 10. Germline CDR1 and CDR2: SGHRS and YFSETQ. The CDR3 consists of 15 residues. CDR3 in amino acids: CASSPGQVGIYEQYF. Written as DNA, the CDR3 is TGCGCCAGCAGCCCAGGACAGGTGGGGATCTACGAGCAGTACTTC.

This clonotype was recorded a few times. The chain carries TRBV10-3 and TRBJ2-3; either TRBD1 or TRBD2 may fit D (5 bases each). In germline, CDR1 is ENHRY, CDR2 SYGVKD. The germline V and J ends were trimmed by 10 bases and 4 bases, with 15 bases remaining between them. This CDR3 has 13 residues. CDR3 residues: CATRGGGSDTQYF. The CDR3 nucleotides read TGTGCCACCCGAGGTGGGGGATCAGATACGCAGTATTTT.

The genes are TRBV27 and TRBJ1-2; D is unresolved. V lost 6 bases, J lost 0 bases, and 14 bases lay in between. The CDR3 runs 15 residues. Germline-derived CDR1 and CDR2 are MNHEY and SMNVEV (reference sequence). CDR3 in amino acids: CASSLDGRSNYGYTF. In DNA form, the CDR3 reads TGTGCCAGCAGCCTAGATGGCAGATCTAACTATGGCTACACCTTC.

As for this clonotype: A read error may produce the germline difference seen at one junction end. The V gene is TRBV5-1, the J gene TRBJ2-1, with unresolved D. The CDR3 length is 11 residues. Germline V gene data show CDR1 as SGHRS and CDR2 as YFSETQ. The CDR3 DNA sequence: TGTGCCAGCAGCGCAAACAATGAGCAGTTCTTC. Translating it yields CASSANNEQFF.

The J gene is TRBJ1-2, the V gene TRBV10-3; TRBD1 is a possible D gene (6 bases). The CDR3 has 14 residues. CDR1 and CDR2 from the germline V gene are ENHRY and SYGVKD. The ends were cut back, 3 bases at V and 0 bases at J, with 8 bases in the middle. This CDR3 is CAISEGQTNYGYTF. The CDR3 coding sequence is TGTGCCATCAGTGAAGGACAGACTAACTATGGCTACACCTTC.

The CDR3 reads CASSPPGTGEFF. DNA for the CDR3: TGTGCCAGCTCACCACCGGGGACAGGGGAGTTCTTC. J is TRBJ2-1 and V is TRBV18; TRBD1 matches at 10 bases. The germline CDR1 and CDR2 sequences are KGHSH and LQKENI. V gave up 0 bases and J gave up 14 bases; unmatched junction bases: 1. The CDR3 totals 12 residues.

This clonotype was counted only a few times. The chain recombines TRBV27 with TRBJ2-7; D may be TRBD2 (5 bases). V lost 2 bases and J 3 bases, leaving 11 bases between the germline ends. Germline V gives CDR1 MNHEY, CDR2 SMNVEV (reference sequence). This CDR3 has 14 residues. CDR3 in amino acids: CASSLGGSFYEQYF. In DNA, the CDR3 is TGTGCCAGCAGTTTAGGTGGGAGTTTCTACGAGCAGTACTTC.

This clonotype came up a few times. V gene TRBV27 combines with J gene TRBJ2-7; no firm D call. Trimming removed 4 bases at V and 3 bases at J, with 7 bases between. Germline CDR1 and CDR2: MNHEY and SMNVEV (reference sequence). The CDR3 is 12 residues long. The CDR3, as DNA: TGTGCCAGCAGTTGGGTCGACTACGAGCAGTACTTC. Encoded protein: CASSWVDYEQYF.

The V gene is TRBV4-2, the J gene TRBJ2-7; the D gene could be TRBD1 or TRBD2 (5 bases each). Trimming stripped 0 bases from V and 3 bases from J, with 12 bases between. The CDR3 has 15 residues. CDR1 and CDR2 from the germline V gene are LGHNA and YNFKEQ. The CDR3 protein is CASSQDRDPYYEQYF. The CDR3 region has the DNA TGTGCCAGCAGCCAAGATCGGGACCCTTACTACGAGCAGTACTTC.

The V and J genes are TRBV29-1 and TRBJ2-1; 15 nucleotides match TRBD2. This CDR3 comprises 16 residues. V lost 5 bases, J lost 8 bases, and 10 bases stayed unmatched. In germline, CDR1 is SQVTM, CDR2 ANQGSEA. CDR3 sequence (DNA): TGCAGCGTTCCCAAGGGGACTAGCGGGAGGCTTTATGAGCAGTTCTTC. Protein: CSVPKGTSGRLYEQFF.

The CDR3 here is CASSQERETQYF. Here the CDR3 DNA reads TGTGCCAGCAGCCAAGAACGAGAGACCCAGTACTTC. The chain uses TRBV14 and TRBJ2-5; D ambiguous. Per germline, CDR1 SGHDN and CDR2 FVKESK. V shed 0 bases and J shed 4 bases, with 3 bases lying between them. The CDR3 contains 12 residues.

The chain has TRBV7-9 and TRBJ2-6; no clear D gene. Germline V lookup: CDR1 SEHNR, CDR2 FQNEAQ (reference sequence). The CDR3 totals 15 residues. V shed 2 bases and J shed 2 bases, with 7 bases lying between them. CDR3 loop: CASSLNRAGANVLTF. Here the CDR3 DNA reads TGTGCCAGCAGCTTAAACCGGGCTGGGGCCAACGTCCTGACTTTC.

A remark on this clonotype: The final CDR3 position lacks the conserved phenylalanine or tryptophan, pointing to a likely read error. CDR3 region: CASSSLAGWGYNEQFS. As DNA, the CDR3 is TGTGCCAGCAGCTCCCTTGCGGGTTGGGGATACAATGAGCAGTTCTCC. V usage is TRBV7-6 and J usage is TRBJ2-1; maybe TRBD2 (5 bases). The germline V and J ends were trimmed by 4 bases and 4 bases, with 17 bases remaining between them. Germline assignment: CDR1 SGHVS and CDR2 FNYEAQ. This CDR3 is built from 16 residues.

The V gene is TRBV2, the J gene TRBJ2-3; the D gene is possibly TRBD1 (6 bases). CDR3 size: 14 residues. CDR1 SNHLY and CDR2 FYNNEI come from the germline V gene. Trimming removed 7 bases from V and 2 bases from J, with 13 bases in between. The CDR3 DNA follows: TGTGCCAGCACCGACAGGACCGCCACAGATACGCAGTATTTT. Translated, it gives CASTDRTATDTQYF.